This T cell receptor beta chain was profiled in a study of cytomegalovirus exposure and HLA in healthy donors. Study overall: About 79 million unique TCRs from HLA-typed donors were held in an early data release. Findings and caveats of the study: Being productive about 90% or about 30% of the time was typical of most TCR beta V segments in an earlier analysis.

PCR employed 60 Vbeta and 13 Jbeta primers. TCRdb's copy holds only in-frame clones and misses some; the assay was immunoSEQ multiplex PCR. The repertoire consists of around 200,000 clones, with around 89% occurring once and the leading ten covering roughly 1%. Although they were nominally healthy when sampled, donors likely had unrecorded immune exposures. The CDR3 contains 15 residues. After removal of 5 bases from V and 2 bases from J, the junction contained 6 bases not matched to a gene. Germline V gene data show CDR1 as GTSNPN and CDR2 as SVGIG (reference sequence). This clone was found once. The target antigen is unknown.

This clonotype originated in a woman younger than 30 in good health and CMV-seronegative. Sequencing input: PBMCs. The V and J genes are TRBV30 and TRBJ2-1; 10 bases are a match to TRBD1. CDR3 in amino acids: CAWETGTGAYNEQFF. The CDR3 nucleotides read TGTGCCTGGGAGACCGGGACAGGGGCCTACAATGAGCAGTTCTTC.